This passage covers 19 T cell receptor beta chains from one sample sequenced in a study of shared clonotypes between healthy human individuals. Measured with immunoSEQ multiplex PCR; TCRdb has only the in-frame clones, and not every one. The sample includes hundreds of thousands of clones, roughly four fifths seen only once; the top ten take about 12%. Sequencing was carried out using PBMCs. These receptors were obtained from a woman in her thirties or forties in good health. Some clones in this sample may be carry-over from other donors' samples.

V and J are TRBV27 and TRBJ1-5; D might be TRBD1 (5 bases). The CDR3 loop spans 14 amino acids. Germline V gene data show CDR1 as MNHEY and CDR2 as SMNVEV (reference sequence). V lost 3 bases, J lost 5 bases, and 11 bases lay in between. The CDR3 here is CASSFGTGDQPQHF. The CDR3 DNA reads as TGTGCCAGCAGTTTCGGGACGGGAGATCAGCCCCAGCATTTT.

The chain carries TRBV19 and TRBJ2-3; D tentatively reads TRBD1 or TRBD2 (5 bases each). Per the germline V gene, CDR1 is LNHDA and CDR2 is SQIVND (reference sequence). V was shortened by 1 base and J by 4 bases, with 12 bases between the two germline ends. The CDR3 totals 15 residues. In DNA form, the CDR3 reads TGTGCCAGTAGTATAGCGTCGAGGGGCGCAGATACGCAGTATTTT. Residues: CASSIASRGADTQYF.

In the case of this clone: This sample also contains other DNA sequences that code for the same CDR3. The chain couples TRBV28 to TRBJ2-5, with 9 bases aligning to TRBD2. The CDR3 is 14 residues long. The J segment lost 4 bases and the V segment lost 2 bases, leaving 2 bases of the junction unmatched. Looked up from germline, CDR1 is MDHEN and CDR2 is SYDVKM. The CDR3 spells CASSLRAGGETQYF. CDR3 coding DNA: TGTGCCAGCAGTTTAAGAGCGGGAGGAGAGACCCAGTACTTC.

V is TRBV7-9 and J is TRBJ2-3; 9 positions match TRBD1. Germline CDR1 is SEHNR and CDR2 is FQNEAQ (reference sequence). Losses at the gene ends were 3 bases for V and 3 bases for J; bases not matched to a gene: 4. CDR3 length: 15 residues. CDR3 nucleotides: TGTGCCAGCAGCTTGGGGACAGGGCCGACAGATACGCAGTATTTT. Amino acids: CASSLGTGPTDTQYF. The complete variable domain, with remaining parts taken from reference TRBV7-9 and TRBJ2-3, reads DTGVSQNPRHKITKRGQNVTFRCDPISEHNRLYWYRQTLGQGPEFLTYFQNEAQLEKSRLLSDRFSAERPKGSFSTLEIQRTEQGDSAMYLCASSLGTGPTDTQYFGPGTRLTVL.

This clone was recorded once. The chain carries TRBV6-5 and TRBJ1-2; 9 bases align to TRBD1. CDR1 is MNHEY, CDR2 SVGAGI, per germline. Germline trimming cut 11 bases from V and 4 bases from J; bases unmatched to any gene: 14. The CDR3 runs to 15 residues. The CDR3, as DNA: TGTGCCGCCCCGGGACAGGGTCTTGTATCCTATGGCTACACCTTC. It encodes CAAPGQGLVSYGYTF.

The V gene is TRBV30, the J gene TRBJ1-3, with D hard to call. V lost 0 bases, J lost 4 bases, and 13 bases lay in between. The germline CDR1 and CDR2 sequences are GTSNPN and SVGIG (reference sequence). The CDR3 runs 15 residues. CDR3 coding DNA: TGTGCCTGGAGTGTAGGTTATCGTCTGGGAAACACCATATATTTT. Amino acid sequence: CAWSVGYRLGNTIYF.

This CDR3 is CASSLGTTDTGELFF. The CDR3, as DNA: TGCGCCAGCAGCTTGGGGACGACGGACACCGGGGAGCTGTTTTTT. This sequence joins TRBV5-1 and TRBJ2-2, with D unclear. The germline V and J ends were trimmed by 0 bases and 3 bases, with 9 bases remaining between them. The CDR3 consists of 15 residues. Per germline, CDR1 SGHRS and CDR2 YFSETQ.

The chain employs TRBV10-2 and TRBJ2-3, with a weak D call TRBD2 (5 bases). Germline V gene sequence: CDR1 WSHSY, CDR2 SAAADI. The V end was cut by 7 bases, the J end by 0 bases, with 11 bases between. The CDR3 consists of 14 residues. The CDR3 nucleotides are TGCGCCAGCAAACCAGGAGGCAGCACAGATACGCAGTATTTT. It specifies CASKPGGSTDTQYF.

The J gene is TRBJ1-1, the V gene TRBV7-9; no clear D. Germline V gene data show CDR1 as SEHNR and CDR2 as FQNEAQ (reference sequence). There are 13 residues in the CDR3. Trimming removed 0 bases at V and 7 bases at J, with 9 bases between. The CDR3 region is CASSLADGSEAFF. CDR3 DNA: TGTGCCAGCAGCTTAGCGGACGGGAGTGAAGCTTTCTTT.

V and J are TRBV29-1 and TRBJ1-2, with D maybe TRBD1 (5 bases). The V end was cut by 3 bases, the J end by 7 bases, with 15 bases between. Germline V gives CDR1 SQVTM, CDR2 ANQGSEA. The CDR3 is 13 residues long. This CDR3 is CSVESLGAGGYTF. The CDR3 nucleotides are TGCAGCGTTGAGAGTTTAGGGGCGGGTGGCTACACCTTC.

The table lists this clone with a count of one. It is likely a read error: a sequence one base away is far more abundant. The chain recombines TRBV6-1 with TRBJ2-1; perhaps TRBD2 as D (5 bases). The CDR3 has 16 amino acids. Per germline, CDR1 MNHNS and CDR2 SASEGT. V was trimmed by 1 base and J by 2 bases, leaving 12 bases between them. The DNA for the CDR3 is TGTGCCAGCAGTGAAGAGGGCGGGTGGGCCTACAATGAGCAGTTCTTC. Translation: CASSEEGGWAYNEQFF.

This chain's CDR3 is CAISESWLAGSYEQYF. Here the CDR3 DNA reads TGTGCCATCAGTGAGTCATGGCTAGCGGGCTCCTACGAGCAGTACTTC. V usage is TRBV10-3 and J usage is TRBJ2-7; 8 bases align to TRBD2. The ends lost 0 bases at V and 0 bases at J; junction bases unmatched: 4. Looked up from germline, CDR1 is ENHRY and CDR2 is SYGVKD. The length of the CDR3 is 16 residues.

The J gene is TRBJ2-3, the V gene TRBV14; 7 bases are a match to TRBD1. J was trimmed by 1 base and V by 3 bases; bases with no gene match: 7. CDR3 size: 16 residues. Per the germline V gene, CDR1 is SGHDN and CDR2 is FVKESK. The CDR3 coding sequence is TGTGCCAGCAGCCAGTACAGGGGAGTAGGCACAGATACGCAGTATTTT. Its translation: CASSQYRGVGTDTQYF.

In this sample, this clone turned up a few times. A far bigger clonotype differs at one base, so this is likely a read error. This sequence joins TRBV19 and TRBJ2-2, with D uncertain. The CDR3 runs to 14 residues. The germline V gene has CDR1 LNHDA and CDR2 SQIVND (reference sequence). The CDR3 DNA reads as TGTGCCGGTAGTCGGACGGTCACTTCCGGGGAGCTGTTTTTT. Translated: CAGSRTVTSGELFF.

The chain combines TRBV7-2 with TRBJ1-2; D possibly corresponds to TRBD1 (6 bases). The CDR3 covers 17 residues. Trimming pared 3 bases from V and 6 bases from J, leaving 23 bases between. Per the germline V gene, CDR1 is SGHTA and CDR2 is FQGNSA. The CDR3 protein is CASSFRAQGSRIDGYTF. The CDR3 DNA sequence: TGTGCCAGCAGCTTTAGGGCGCAGGGGAGTAGGATTGATGGCTACACCTTC.

This clone has only a few counts. This chain connects TRBV28 to TRBJ2-7, with 7 nucleotides matching TRBD1. Germline CDR1 MDHEN, CDR2 SYDVKM. The length of the CDR3 is 14 residues. V trimming: 7 bases; J trimming: 3 bases; junction bases outside the gene matches: 9. CDR3 bases: TGTGCCAGCATTGGGGGACAGACAGACTACGAGCAGTACTTC. The encoded protein is CASIGGQTDYEQYF. Using reference TRBV28 and TRBJ2-7 for the parts outside the CDR3, the full variable domain is DVKVTQSSRYLVKRTGEKVFLECVQDMDHENMFWYRQDPGLGLRLIYFSYDVKMKEKGDIPEGYSVSREKKERFSLILESASTNQTSMYLCASIGGQTDYEQYFGPGTRLTVT.

The V gene is TRBV19, the J gene TRBJ2-5; D call uncertain. Trimming took 1 base from V and 3 from J, leaving 9 bases between them. The germline gives CDR1 LNHDA, CDR2 SQIVND (reference sequence). The CDR3 runs 14 residues. CDR3 residues: CASSIATSEETQYF. The CDR3 bases are TGTGCCAGTAGTATAGCTACGTCGGAAGAGACCCAGTACTTC.

As concerns this clone: The same CDR3 is also encoded by other DNA sequences in this sample. V is TRBV5-1 and J is TRBJ2-7; 10 nucleotides align to TRBD2. The CDR3 is made up of 15 amino acids. CDR1 SGHRS and CDR2 YFSETQ come from the germline V gene. J lost 4 bases, V lost 0 bases, and 4 bases had no gene match. The CDR3 region is CASSLAASGSYEQYF. CDR3 DNA sequence: TGCGCCAGCAGCTTGGCCGCTAGCGGGAGTTACGAGCAGTACTTC.

This clone was seen a single time. The V and J genes are TRBV18 and TRBJ1-2; 11 positions match TRBD1. This CDR3 has 19 residues. Trimming took 3 bases from V and 4 from J; bases not matched to a gene: 16. Germline values: CDR1 KGHSH, CDR2 LQKENI. The CDR3 sequence: CASSPELGTGGSQRYGYTF. The CDR3 bases are TGTGCCAGCTCACCGGAACTCGGGACAGGGGGAAGCCAACGCTATGGCTACACCTTC.